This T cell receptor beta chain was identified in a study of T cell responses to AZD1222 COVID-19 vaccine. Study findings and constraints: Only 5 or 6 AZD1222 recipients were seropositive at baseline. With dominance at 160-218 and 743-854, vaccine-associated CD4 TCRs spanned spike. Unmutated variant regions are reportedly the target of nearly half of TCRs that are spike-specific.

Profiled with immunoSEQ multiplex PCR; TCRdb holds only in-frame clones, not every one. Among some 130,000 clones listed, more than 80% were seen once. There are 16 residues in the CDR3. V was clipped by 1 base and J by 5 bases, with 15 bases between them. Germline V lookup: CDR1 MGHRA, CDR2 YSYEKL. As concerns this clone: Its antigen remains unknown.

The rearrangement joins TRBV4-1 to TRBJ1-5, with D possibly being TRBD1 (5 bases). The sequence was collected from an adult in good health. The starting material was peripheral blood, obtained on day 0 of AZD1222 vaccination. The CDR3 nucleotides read TGCGCCAGCAGCCAAGGATTGGGTGGGACCTATCAGCCCCAGCATTTT. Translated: CASSQGLGGTYQPQHF.